The clone carrying this TCR beta chain was recorded once. This table comes from immunoSEQ multiplex PCR, and its TCRdb copy is limited to in-frame clones, with some not included. The profile shows around 26,000 clones, about 81% of them singletons. The sample originates from a study of blood T cell repertoires in COVID-19. This CDR3 comprises 16 residues. The V end lost 3 bases, the J end lost 1 base, and 10 bases lay between the germline ends. CDR1 and CDR2 (germline): LGHNA, YNFKEQ. This rearrangement joins TRBV4-2 to TRBJ2-6, with D perhaps matching TRBD1 (5 bases). The TCR originated in a woman in her seventies with COVID-19, enrolled during active disease. Sequencing input: peripheral blood. The CDR3 DNA sequence: TGTGCCAGCAGCCAGGAACAGGCGTCTGGGGCCAACGTCCTGACTTTC. Translation: CASSQEQASGANVLTF.